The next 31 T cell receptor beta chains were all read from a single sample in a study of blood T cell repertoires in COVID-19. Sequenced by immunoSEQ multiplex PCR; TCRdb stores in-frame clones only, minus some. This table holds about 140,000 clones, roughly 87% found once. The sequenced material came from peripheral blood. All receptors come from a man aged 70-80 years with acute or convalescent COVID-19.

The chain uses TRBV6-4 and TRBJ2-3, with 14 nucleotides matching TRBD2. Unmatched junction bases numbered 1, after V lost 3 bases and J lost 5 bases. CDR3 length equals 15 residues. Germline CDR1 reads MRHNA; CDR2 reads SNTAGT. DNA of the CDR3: TGTGCCAGCAGTGAGGGGACTAGCGGGGGAGATACGCAGTATTTT. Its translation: CASSEGTSGGDTQYF.

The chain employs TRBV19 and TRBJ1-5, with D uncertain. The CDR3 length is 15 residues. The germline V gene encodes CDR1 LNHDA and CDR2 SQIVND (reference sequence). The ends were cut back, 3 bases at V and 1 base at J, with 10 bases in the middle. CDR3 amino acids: CASSIGWESNQPQHF. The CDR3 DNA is TGTGCCAGTAGTATTGGGTGGGAGAGCAATCAGCCCCAGCATTTT.

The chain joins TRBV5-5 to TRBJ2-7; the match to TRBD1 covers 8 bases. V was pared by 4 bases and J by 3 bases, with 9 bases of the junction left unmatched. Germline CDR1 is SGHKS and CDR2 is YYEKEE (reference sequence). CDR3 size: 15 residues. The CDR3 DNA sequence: TGTGCCAGCAGCGCTAGGACAGGGTCTGGCTACGAGCAGTACTTC. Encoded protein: CASSARTGSGYEQYF.

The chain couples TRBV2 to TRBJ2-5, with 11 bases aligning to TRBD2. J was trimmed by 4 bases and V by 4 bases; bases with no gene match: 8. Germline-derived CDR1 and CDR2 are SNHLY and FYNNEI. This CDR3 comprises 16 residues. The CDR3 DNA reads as TGTGCCAGCAGTGCCTCGACTAGCGGGAAACTAGAGACCCAGTACTTC. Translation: CASSASTSGKLETQYF.

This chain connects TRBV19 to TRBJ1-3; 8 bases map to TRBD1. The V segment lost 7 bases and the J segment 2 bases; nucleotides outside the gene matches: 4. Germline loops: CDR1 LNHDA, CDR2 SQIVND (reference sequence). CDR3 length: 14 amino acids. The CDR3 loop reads CASNDRGTGNTIYF. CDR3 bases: TGTGCCAGTAACGACAGGGGAACTGGAAACACCATATATTTT.

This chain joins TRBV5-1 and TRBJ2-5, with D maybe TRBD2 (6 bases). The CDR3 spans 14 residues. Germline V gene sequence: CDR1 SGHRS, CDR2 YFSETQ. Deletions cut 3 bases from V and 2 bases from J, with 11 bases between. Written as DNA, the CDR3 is TGCGCCAGCAGCTCGGTAGGGAGGCAAGAGACCCAGTACTTC. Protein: CASSSVGRQETQYF. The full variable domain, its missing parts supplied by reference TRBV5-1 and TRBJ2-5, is KAGVTQTPRYLIKTRGQQVTLSCSPISGHRSVSWYQQTPGQGLQFLFEYFSETQRNKGNFPGRFSGRQFSNSRSEMNVSTLELGDSALYLCASSSVGRQETQYFGPGTRLLVL.

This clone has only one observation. This chain's CDR3 is CASSFSGGAIDTQYF. The CDR3, as DNA: TGTGCCAGCAGCTTTAGCGGGGGGGCTATAGATACGCAGTATTTT. The rearrangement links TRBV5-5 to TRBJ2-3; 11 positions match TRBD2. Germline values: CDR1 SGHKS, CDR2 YYEKEE (reference sequence). This CDR3 is 15 amino acids long. V gave up 2 bases and J gave up 5 bases; unmatched junction bases: 4. Combining the CDR3 with reference TRBV5-5 and TRBJ2-3 gives the whole variable domain DAGVTQSPTHLIKTRGQQVTLRCSPISGHKSVSWYQQVLGQGPQFIFQYYEKEERGRGNFPDRFSARQFPNYSSELNVNALLLGDSALYLCASSFSGGAIDTQYFGPGTRLTVL.

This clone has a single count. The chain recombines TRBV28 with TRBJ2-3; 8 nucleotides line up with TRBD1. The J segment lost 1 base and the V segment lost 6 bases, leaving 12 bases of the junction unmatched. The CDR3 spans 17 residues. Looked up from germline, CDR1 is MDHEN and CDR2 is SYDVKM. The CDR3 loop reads CASSRQGLQKGTDTQYF. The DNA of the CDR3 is TGTGCCAGCAGCCGACAGGGGCTACAGAAGGGCACAGATACGCAGTATTTT.

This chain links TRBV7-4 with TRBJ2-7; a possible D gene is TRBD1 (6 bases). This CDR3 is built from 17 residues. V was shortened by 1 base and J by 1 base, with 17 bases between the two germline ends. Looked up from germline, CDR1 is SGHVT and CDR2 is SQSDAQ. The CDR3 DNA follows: TGTGCCAGCAGCTTAGTAGGGAAGACAGGTCCTTCCTACGAGCAGTACTTC. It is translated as CASSLVGKTGPSYEQYF.

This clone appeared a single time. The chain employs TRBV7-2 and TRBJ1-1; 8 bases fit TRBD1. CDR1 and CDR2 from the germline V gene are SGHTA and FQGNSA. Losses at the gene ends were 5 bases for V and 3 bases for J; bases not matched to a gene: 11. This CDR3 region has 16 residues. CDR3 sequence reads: CASSTYRTGRDTEAFF. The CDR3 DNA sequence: TGTGCCAGCAGCACGTATCGGACAGGGAGGGACACTGAAGCTTTCTTT.

CDR3 protein: CASRARGPSSYEQYF. CDR3 DNA sequence: TGTGCCAGCAGGGCCCGGGGTCCATCCTCCTACGAGCAGTACTTC. The chain carries TRBV2 and TRBJ2-7; possibly TRBD2 for D (5 bases). This CDR3 is built from 15 residues. The V gene's germline CDR1 is SNHLY and CDR2 FYNNEI. V shed 6 bases and J shed 0 bases, with 15 bases lying between them.

CDR3 nucleotide sequence: TGCGCCAGCAGCTCCAGGGGGGGGTCGTCGAGCGGGAGCTCCTACAATGAGCAGTTCTTC. This codes for CASSSRGGSSSGSSYNEQFF. The genes are TRBV5-1 and TRBJ2-1; perhaps TRBD2 as D (8 bases). V lost 3 bases and J 0 bases, leaving 25 bases between the germline ends. This CDR3 contains 20 residues. The germline gives CDR1 SGHRS, CDR2 YFSETQ.

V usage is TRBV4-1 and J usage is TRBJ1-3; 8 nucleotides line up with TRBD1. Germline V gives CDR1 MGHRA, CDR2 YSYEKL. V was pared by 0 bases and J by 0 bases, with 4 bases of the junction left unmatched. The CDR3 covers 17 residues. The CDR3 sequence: CASSQDVQGDSGNTIYF. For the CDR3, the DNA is TGCGCCAGCAGCCAAGACGTACAGGGGGACTCTGGAAACACCATATATTTT.

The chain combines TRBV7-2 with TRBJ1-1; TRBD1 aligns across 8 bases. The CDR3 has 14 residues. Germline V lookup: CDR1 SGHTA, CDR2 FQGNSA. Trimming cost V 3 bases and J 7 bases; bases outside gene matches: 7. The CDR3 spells CASSFPGQGFEAFF. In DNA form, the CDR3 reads TGTGCCAGCAGCTTTCCCGGACAGGGCTTTGAAGCTTTCTTT.

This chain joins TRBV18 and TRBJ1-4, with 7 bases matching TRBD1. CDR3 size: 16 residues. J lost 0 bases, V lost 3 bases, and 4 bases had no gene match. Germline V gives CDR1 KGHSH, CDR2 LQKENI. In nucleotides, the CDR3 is TGTGCCAGCTCACCGGGGACAGCTGCAACTAATGAAAAACTGTTTTTT. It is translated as CASSPGTAATNEKLFF.

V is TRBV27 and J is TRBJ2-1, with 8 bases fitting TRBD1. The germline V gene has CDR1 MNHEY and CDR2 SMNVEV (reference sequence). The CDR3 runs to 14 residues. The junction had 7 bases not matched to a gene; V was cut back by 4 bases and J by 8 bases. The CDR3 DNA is TGTGCCAGCAGTTCGGACAGGGCCCCCCATGAGCAGTTCTTC. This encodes CASSSDRAPHEQFF.

This CDR3 reads CASSEERGDYGYTF. The CDR3 DNA reads TGTGCCAGCAGTGAGGAAAGGGGTGACTATGGCTACACCTTC. V usage is TRBV6-1 and J usage is TRBJ1-2; D may be TRBD1 (5 bases). With 3 bases removed from V and 3 bases from J, the gap between germline ends came to 11 bases. Germline CDR1 MNHNS, CDR2 SASEGT. The CDR3 has 14 amino acids.

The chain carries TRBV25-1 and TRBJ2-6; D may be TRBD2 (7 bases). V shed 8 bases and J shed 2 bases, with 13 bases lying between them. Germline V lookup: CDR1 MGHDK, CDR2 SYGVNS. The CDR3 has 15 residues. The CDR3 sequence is CASSPGGTGANVLTF. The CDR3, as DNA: TGTGCCAGCTCACCGGGGGGCACTGGGGCCAACGTCCTGACTTTC.

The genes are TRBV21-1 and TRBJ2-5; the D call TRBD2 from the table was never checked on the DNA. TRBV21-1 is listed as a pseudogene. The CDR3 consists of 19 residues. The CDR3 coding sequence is TGTGCCAGCAGCAATAGAGGATTCCTAGCATCGGGCCTCAAAGAGACCCAGTACTTC. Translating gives CASSNRGFLASGLKETQYF.

In DNA form, the CDR3 reads TGTGCCAGCAGCTCACAGGGGGCGTACGCTGAAGCTTTCTTT. It codes for CASSSQGAYAEAFF. The V and J genes are TRBV5-4 and TRBJ1-1, with TRBD1 matching 9 bases. In germline, CDR1 is SGHNT, CDR2 YYREEE (reference sequence). V shed 3 bases, J shed 6 bases, and the junction held 6 bases outside the gene matches. This CDR3 is 14 amino acids long.

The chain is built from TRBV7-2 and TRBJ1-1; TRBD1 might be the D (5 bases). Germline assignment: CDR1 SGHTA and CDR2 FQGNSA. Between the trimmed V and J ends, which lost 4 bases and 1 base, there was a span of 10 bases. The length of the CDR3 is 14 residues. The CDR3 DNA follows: TGTGCCAGCAGCTCACAGGCCCAGAACACTGAAGCTTTCTTT. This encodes CASSSQAQNTEAFF.

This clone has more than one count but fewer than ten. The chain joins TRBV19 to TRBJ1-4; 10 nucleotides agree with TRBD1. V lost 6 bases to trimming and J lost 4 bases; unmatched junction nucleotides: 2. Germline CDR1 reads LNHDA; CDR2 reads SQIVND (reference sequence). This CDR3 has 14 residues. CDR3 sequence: CASSRDRGNEKLFF. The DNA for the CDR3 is TGTGCCAGTAGCAGGGACAGGGGTAATGAAAAACTGTTTTTT. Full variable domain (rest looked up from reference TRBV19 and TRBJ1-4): DGGITQSPKYLFRKEGQNVTLSCEQNLNHDAMYWYRQDPGQGLRLIYYSQIVNDFQKGDIAEGYSVSREKKESFPLTVTSAQKNPTAFYLCASSRDRGNEKLFFGSGTQLSVL.

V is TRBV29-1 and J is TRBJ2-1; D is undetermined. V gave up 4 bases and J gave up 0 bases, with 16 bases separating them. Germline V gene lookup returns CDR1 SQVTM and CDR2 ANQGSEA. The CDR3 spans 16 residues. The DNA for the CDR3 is TGCAGCGTTGGACTTGAATGGCGAAGCTCCTACAATGAGCAGTTCTTC. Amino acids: CSVGLEWRSSYNEQFF.

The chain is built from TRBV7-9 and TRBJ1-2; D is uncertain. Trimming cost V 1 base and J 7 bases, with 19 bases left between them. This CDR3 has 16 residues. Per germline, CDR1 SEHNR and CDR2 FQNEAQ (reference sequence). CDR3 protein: CASSLVVVSSTGGYTF. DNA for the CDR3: TGTGCCAGCAGCTTAGTTGTGGTTTCTTCCACGGGTGGCTACACCTTC.

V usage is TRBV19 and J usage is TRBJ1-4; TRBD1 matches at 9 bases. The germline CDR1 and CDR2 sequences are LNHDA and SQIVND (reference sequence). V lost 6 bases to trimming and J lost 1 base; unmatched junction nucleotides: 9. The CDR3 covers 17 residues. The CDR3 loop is CASSLRGTGLTNEKLFF. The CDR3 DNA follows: TGTGCCAGTAGCCTTCGAGGGACAGGGTTAACTAATGAAAAACTGTTTTTT.

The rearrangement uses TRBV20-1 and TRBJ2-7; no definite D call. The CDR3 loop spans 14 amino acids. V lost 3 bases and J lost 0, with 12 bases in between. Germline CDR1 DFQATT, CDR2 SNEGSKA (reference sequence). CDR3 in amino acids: CSASNPQLSYEQYF. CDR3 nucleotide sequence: TGCAGTGCTAGTAATCCTCAACTCTCCTACGAGCAGTACTTC.

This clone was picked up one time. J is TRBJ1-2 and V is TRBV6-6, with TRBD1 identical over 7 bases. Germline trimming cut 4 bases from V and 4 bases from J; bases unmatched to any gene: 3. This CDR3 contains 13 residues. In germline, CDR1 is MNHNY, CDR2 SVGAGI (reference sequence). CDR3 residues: CASSSTGTYGYTF. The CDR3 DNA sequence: TGTGCCAGCAGTTCGACAGGGACCTATGGCTACACCTTC.

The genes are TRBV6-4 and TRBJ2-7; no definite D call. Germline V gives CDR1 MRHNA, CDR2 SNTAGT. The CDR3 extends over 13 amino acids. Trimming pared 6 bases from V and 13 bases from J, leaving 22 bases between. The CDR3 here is CASSDQSGAPKYF. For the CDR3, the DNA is TGTGCCAGCAGCGACCAATCTGGAGCGCCGAAATACTTC.

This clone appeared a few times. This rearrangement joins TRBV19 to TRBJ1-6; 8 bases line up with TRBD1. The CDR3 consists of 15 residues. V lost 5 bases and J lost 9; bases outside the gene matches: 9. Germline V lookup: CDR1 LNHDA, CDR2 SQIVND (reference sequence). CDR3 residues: CASSFGQGGTSPLHF. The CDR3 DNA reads TGTGCCAGTAGTTTTGGACAGGGAGGGACTTCACCCCTCCACTTT.

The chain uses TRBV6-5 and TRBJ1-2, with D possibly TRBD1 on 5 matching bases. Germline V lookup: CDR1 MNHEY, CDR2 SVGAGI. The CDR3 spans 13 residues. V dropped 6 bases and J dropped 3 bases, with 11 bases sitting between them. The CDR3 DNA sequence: TGTGCCAGCAGCCTAGGGGAGGACTATGGCTACACCTTC. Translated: CASSLGEDYGYTF.

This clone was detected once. The DNA for the CDR3 is TGTGCCAGCTCACCGGGCCTAGCGGGAGTAGCAGATACGCAGTATTTT. As protein: CASSPGLAGVADTQYF. The rearrangement links TRBV18 to TRBJ2-3; 10 bases fit TRBD2. V shed 3 bases, J shed 4 bases, and the junction held 7 bases outside the gene matches. In germline, CDR1 is KGHSH, CDR2 LQKENI. This CDR3 contains 16 residues. Based on the CDR3 plus reference TRBV18 and TRBJ2-3, the full variable domain is NAGVMQNPRHLVRRRGQEARLRCSPMKGHSHVYWYRQLPEEGLKFMVYLQKENIIDESGMPKERFSAEFPKEGPSILRIQQVVRGDSAAYFCASSPGLAGVADTQYFGPGTRLTVL.